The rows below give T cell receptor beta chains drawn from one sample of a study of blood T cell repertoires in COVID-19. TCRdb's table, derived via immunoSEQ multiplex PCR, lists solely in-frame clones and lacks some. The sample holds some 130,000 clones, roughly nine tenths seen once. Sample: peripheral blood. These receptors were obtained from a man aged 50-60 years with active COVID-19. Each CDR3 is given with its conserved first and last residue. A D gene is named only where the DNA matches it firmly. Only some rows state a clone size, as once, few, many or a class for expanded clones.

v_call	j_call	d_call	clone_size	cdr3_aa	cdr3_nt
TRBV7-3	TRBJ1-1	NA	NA	CASSGSRGAEAFF	TGTGCCAGCAGCGGCAGCCGGGGGGCTGAAGCTTTCTTT
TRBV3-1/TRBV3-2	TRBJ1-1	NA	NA	CASSQGGAEAFF	TGTGCCAGCAGCCAAGGCGGGGCCGAAGCTTTCTTT
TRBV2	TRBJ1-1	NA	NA	CASSRSEAFF	TGTGCCAGCTCCAGGTCTGAAGCTTTCTTT
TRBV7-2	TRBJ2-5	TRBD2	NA	CASSLASGLAGGLQSTQYF	TGTGCCAGCAGCTTAGCGTCGGGACTAGCGGGGGGGCTCCAGTCGACCCAGTACTTC
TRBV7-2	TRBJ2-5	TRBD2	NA	CASSLAGGGETQYF	TGTGCCAGCAGCTTAGCGGGGGGGGGAGAGACCCAGTACTTC
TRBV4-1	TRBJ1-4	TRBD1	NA	CASSQVPGQGADEKLFF	TGCGCCAGCAGCCAAGTCCCGGGACAGGGGGCGGATGAAAAACTGTTTTTT
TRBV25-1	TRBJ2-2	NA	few	CASSDGFNTGELFF	TGTGCCAGCAGTGACGGGTTTAACACCGGGGAGCTGTTTTTT
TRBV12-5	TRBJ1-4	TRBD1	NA	CASGLVIVGTETTNEKLFF	TGTGCTAGTGGTTTGGTAATCGTTGGGACAGAAACAACTAATGAAAAACTGTTTTTT
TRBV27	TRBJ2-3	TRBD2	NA	CASRREGRADTQYF	TGTGCCAGCAGGCGGGAGGGCCGGGCAGATACGCAGTATTTT
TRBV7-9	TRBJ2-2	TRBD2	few	CASSRGGGTSGRNTGELFF	TGTGCCAGCAGTCGCGGAGGTGGGACTAGCGGGAGAAACACCGGGGAGCTGTTTTTT
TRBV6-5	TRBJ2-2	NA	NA	CASLPPGPNTGELFF	TGTGCCAGCCTACCCCCAGGGCCTAACACCGGGGAGCTGTTTTTT
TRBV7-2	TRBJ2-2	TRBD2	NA	CASSPQLAGVVAGELFF	TGTGCCAGCAGCCCCCAACTAGCGGGAGTGGTCGCGGGGGAGCTGTTTTTT
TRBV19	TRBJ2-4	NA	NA	CASSTGQLKNIQYF	TGTGCCAGTAGTACCGGACAGTTGAAAAACATTCAGTACTTC